These 6 T cell receptor beta chains originate from one sample sequenced in a study of T cell repertoires in cytomegalovirus infection. No antigen is known for these receptors. TCRdb redid the calling of the reads with MiXCR, one entry per CDR3 protein. The sample contains approximately 390,000 distinct CDR3 sequences, about 35% of which appear only once. Here the sequenced sample was cultured PBMCs, taken from culture after CMV antigen stimulation. The receptors here all came from a human donor in good health (CMV status not recorded). Some clones in this sample may be carry-over from other donors' samples.

This clonotype was counted a single time. The chain has TRBV24-1 and TRBJ2-3, with D possibly matching TRBD2 (6 bases). Trimming took 6 bases from V and 3 from J, leaving 18 bases between them. Germline assignment: CDR1 KGHDR and CDR2 SFDVKD. The CDR3 has 16 amino acids. CDR3 nucleotides: TGTGCCACCAGTCTGGATCTCGGGGGATATACAGATACGCAGTATTTT. It encodes CATSLDLGGYTDTQYF.

This clonotype was seen at least ten times. The CDR3 DNA follows: TGTGCCAGTATTCCGCGGTACATTAACTATGGCTACACCTTC. This encodes CASIPRYINYGYTF. The genes are TRBV5-8 and TRBJ1-2; D not resolved. Germline loops: CDR1 SGHTS, CDR2 YDEGEE. The V and J ends lost 8 bases and 1 base respectively, with 15 bases between them. The CDR3 totals 14 residues.

This clonotype has only a few counts. The genes are TRBV6-2 or TRBV6-3 and TRBJ2-2, with D perhaps being TRBD1 or TRBD2 (5 bases each). CDR1 is MNHEY and CDR2 is SVGEGT in the germline V gene. Trimming took 9 bases from V and 4 from J, leaving 18 bases between them. There are 15 residues in the CDR3. The CDR3 spells CASRMGPAGTGELFF. The CDR3 nucleotides read TGTGCCAGTCGGATGGGGCCCGCGGGCACCGGGGAGCTGTTTTTT.

This chain uses TRBV6-6 with TRBJ2-2; 10 bases fit TRBD2. The CDR3 is 16 amino acids. With V trimmed by 5 bases and J by 5 bases, 8 bases remained unmatched. Germline CDR1 is MNHNY and CDR2 is SVGAGI (reference sequence). DNA of the CDR3: TGTGCCAGCAGTCCAATAGCGGGAGGAGGGACCGGGGAGCTGTTTTTT. Its protein product is CASSPIAGGGTGELFF.

The rearrangement uses TRBV3-1 and TRBJ1-2, with D tentatively TRBD1 (6 bases). Germline V gives CDR1 LGHDT, CDR2 YNNKEL (reference sequence). V shed 3 bases and J shed 4 bases, with 15 bases lying between them. This CDR3 spans 15 amino acids. CDR3 loop: CASSQAAGHIYGYTF. DNA for the CDR3: TGTGCCAGCAGCCAGGCGGCGGGACACATCTATGGCTACACCTTC.

The gene calls are TRBV18 and TRBJ1-1; a weak D match, TRBD1 (5 bases). The CDR3 length is 14 residues. Trimming shortened V by 2 bases and J by 4 bases, and 11 bases separated the two germline ends. Germline V CDR1 and CDR2: KGHSH, LQKENI. CDR3 loop: CASSPGLRVTEAFF. For the CDR3, the DNA is TGTGCCAGCTCACCAGGCCTCAGGGTCACTGAAGCTTTCTTT.